The rows below give T cell receptor beta chains drawn from one sample of a study of long-term antiretroviral therapy in people with HIV. Sequencing used immunoSEQ multiplex PCR; TCRdb keeps in-frame clones, though not all of them. The sample consists of tens of thousands of clones, roughly 80% of them appearing once. The sample was unsorted PBMCs, taken 1 year after starting antiretroviral therapy. The origin of the receptors is a man aged 18 to 29 with HIV. Both conserved end residues are part of each CDR3. Each record gives: clone size, D gene, V gene, J gene, CDR3 length, CDR3 DNA, CDR3 protein. D genes are given only for firm matches. Clone size is shown for a subset of rows, as once, few, many or a class of expanded clone.

.,.,TRBV7-8,TRBJ2-2,18,TGTGCCAGCAGCCCACCCGGGGCCGGGACCCTGAACACCGGGGAGCTGTTTTTT,CASSPPGAGTLNTGELFF
.,TRBD2,TRBV5-4,TRBJ2-3,15,TGTGCCAGCAGCTTGGAGAGCGGGGGCACAGATACGCAGTATTTT,CASSLESGGTDTQYF
once,TRBD1,TRBV19,TRBJ2-7,15,TGTGCCAGTAGGGGCCCGGGACAGGGTACCTACGAGCAGTACTTC,CASRGPGQGTYEQYF
.,.,TRBV7-9,TRBJ1-4,15,TGTGCCAGCAGCTTAGAGACAGAGTTAGGTGAAAAACTGTTTTTT,CASSLETELGEKLFF
.,.,TRBV13,TRBJ2-7,13,TGTGCCAGCAGGGGGACGCCAGGCTACGAGCAGTACTTC,CASRGTPGYEQYF
.,.,TRBV6-1,TRBJ2-3,15,TGTGCCAGCAGTGAAGTTAGGGGGGGGGCAGATACGCAGTATTTT,CASSEVRGGADTQYF
.,.,TRBV7-6,TRBJ2-5,12,TGTGCCAGCAGCCCCCTTGGAGAGACCCAGTACTTC,CASSPLGETQYF
.,.,TRBV29-1,TRBJ2-1,14,TGCAGCGTTGGAGGGGGCGGGAGACCCAATGAGCAGTTCTTC,CSVGGGGRPNEQFF
.,TRBD2,TRBV11-3,TRBJ2-1,16,TGTGCCAGCAGCTTAGAAGGGACTAGCCTTAACAATGAGCAGTTCTTC,CASSLEGTSLNNEQFF
.,.,TRBV5-1,TRBJ1-2,13,TGCGCCAGCAGCTCGATAACGCCGCCAGGCTACACCTTC,CASSSITPPGYTF
medium-sized,.,TRBV9,TRBJ1-6,13,TGTGCCAGCAGCGTCTCCTATAATTCACCCCTCCACTTT,CASSVSYNSPLHF
few,TRBD1,TRBV5-1,TRBJ1-2,15,TGCGCCAGCAGCTTGGAAGGGACAGGGGCGGGAGGCTACACCTTC,CASSLEGTGAGGYTF
.,TRBD1,TRBV5-1,TRBJ2-2,16,TGCGCCAGCAGCCCGGACAGGGGGCTTGACACCGGGGAGCTGTTTTTT,CASSPDRGLDTGELFF
once,TRBD1,TRBV10-3,TRBJ1-3,15,TGTGCCATCAGCCCCGGGACAGGGCCTGGAAACACCATATATTTT,CAISPGTGPGNTIYF
few,.,TRBV4-1,TRBJ1-5,14,TGCGCCAGCAGCCAAGTGTACGGCAATCAGCCCCAGCATTTT,CASSQVYGNQPQHF
few,TRBD1,TRBV4-1,TRBJ1-5,14,TGCGCCAGCAGCCAAAACCAGGGGGCGAGGCCCCAGCATTTT,CASSQNQGARPQHF
.,.,TRBV28,TRBJ1-1,15,TGTGCCAGCAGTCCGTTGACAGATATGAACACTGAAGCTTTCTTT,CASSPLTDMNTEAFF
.,.,TRBV5-1,TRBJ1-4,17,TGCGCCAGCAGCTTGGCTCATCCTAGGACAGTTAATGAAAAACTGTTTTTT,CASSLAHPRTVNEKLFF
few,.,TRBV21-1,TRBJ1-5,14,TGTGCCAGCAGCGTCAATAGAGGCAATCAGCCCCAGCATTTT,CASSVNRGNQPQHF
.,.,TRBV28,TRBJ2-7,15,TGTGCCAGCAGTTTATCCCAGGGGTCTTCCTACGAGCAGTACTTC,CASSLSQGSSYEQYF
.,TRBD1,TRBV9,TRBJ2-2,15,TGTGCCAGCAGCGGGAGACAGGGAAACACCGGGGAGCTGTTTTTT,CASSGRQGNTGELFF
.,TRBD2,TRBV6-5,TRBJ2-3,15,TGTGCCAGCAGTCGGACTAGCGGGGGGGGTGATACGCAGTATTTT,CASSRTSGGGDTQYF
.,.,TRBV27,TRBJ2-7,16,TGTGCCAGCAGCACCTTGGGGGACGGAAGCTCCTACGAGCAGTACTTC,CASSTLGDGSSYEQYF
once,TRBD1,TRBV4-3,TRBJ2-2,18,TGCGCCAGCAGCCATGATCCTGGGACAGGGGTAGCCACCGGGGAGCTGTTTTTT,CASSHDPGTGVATGELFF
.,.,TRBV28,TRBJ1-2,14,TGTGCCAGCAGTTTAATAGCGACTTTTGGTCGCTACACCTTC,CASSLIATFGRYTF
.,.,TRBV19,TRBJ2-1,16,TGTGCCAGTAGTCTAGACGAACAACTTTCCTACAATGAGCAGTTCTTC,CASSLDEQLSYNEQFF
.,.,TRBV5-4,TRBJ1-2,12,TGTGCCAGCAGCTTAGTTAGGTCTGGCTACACCTTC,CASSLVRSGYTF
once,TRBD1,TRBV7-9,TRBJ2-7,13,TGTGCCAGCACCTCCACCCGGGACAGTGAGCAGTACTTC,CASTSTRDSEQYF
.,.,TRBV5-1,TRBJ1-1,13,TGCGCCAGCAGCTTGAGGGTAAACACTGAAGCTTTCTTT,CASSLRVNTEAFF
.,.,TRBV19,TRBJ2-1,14,TGTGCCAGTAAGGAGGTAGCGGCCTACAATGAGCAGTTCTTC,CASKEVAAYNEQFF
.,TRBD1,TRBV10-2,TRBJ1-1,14,TGCGCCAGCAGCTCCGACAGGGGAGGCACTGAAGCTTTCTTT,CASSSDRGGTEAFF